Sequencing of this T cell receptor beta chain was carried out in a study of response to subunit inactivated influenza vaccine. The study, taken as a whole, reports: After each seasonal influenza vaccination, few new T cells are recruited, the authors suggested.

TCRdb analysed the RT-PCR reads with MiXCR anew, one entry per CDR3 protein. The data hold some 600,000 distinct CDR3 sequences, with about 14% observed a single time. Germline V gives CDR1 SGHVS, CDR2 FQNEAQ. The CDR3 extends over 16 amino acids. V lost 3 bases, J lost 4 bases, and 7 bases stayed unmatched. This clonotype was picked up a small number of times. The antigen is unknown. The clonotype comes from a man aged 50 to 59 who received an inactivated influenza vaccine. V and J are TRBV7-8 and TRBJ2-5; 11 bases align to TRBD2. This specimen was PBMCs from blood, taken roughly 2 weeks before vaccination. CDR3 in DNA: TGTGCCAGCAGCTTTTCCGAACTAGCGGGAGTAGAGACCCAGTACTTC. Translated: CASSFSELAGVETQYF.